This TCR beta chain was sequenced during a study of blood T cells in healthy people across ages. PCR was performed a second time for about 6 to 12 cycles using a sample-barcoded 5' primer and a J-beta primer mix. A 12-random-nucleotide template-switch adaptor tagged each cDNA molecule. MiXCR, applied by TCRdb to the 5' RACE reads, yields one record per CDR3 protein. The sample records about 380,000 distinct CDR3 sequences, approximately 51% being singletons. About 10 milliliters of peripheral blood were drawn from each donor into EDTA-treated tubes. The V and J ends lost 4 bases and 7 bases, in that order; junction bases with no gene match: 9. This CDR3 contains 14 residues. Germline V gene sequence: CDR1 SQVTM, CDR2 ANQGSEA.

This receptor was identified in a man aged 60-69 years in good health. This chain joins TRBV29-1 and TRBJ2-2; 7 nucleotides match TRBD2. Specimen: blood. The CDR3 coding sequence is TGCAGCGTTGTAGGCGGGAGTATCGGCGGGGAGCTGTTTTTT. As protein: CSVVGGSIGGELFF.